This is a list of T cell receptor beta chains from one sample in a study of CD8+ T cells in alopecia areata. Produced via immunoSEQ multiplex PCR; TCRdb's table is partial and in-frame only. The sample holds some 95,000 clones, roughly 47% seen once. Specimen: CD4+ T cells sorted from blood. These receptors all come from a human donor with alopecia areata. The CDR3 runs from the conserved cysteine through the conserved F or W. The order of the fields is clone size, J gene, D gene, V gene, CDR3 protein, CDR3 DNA. A D gene is named only where the DNA matches it firmly. The listing skips clone size in some rows; elsewhere it reads once, few, many or a size class.

size: .; J: TRBJ2-7; D: TRBD2; V: TRBV30; CDR3: CAWSAGGEYEQYF; DNA: TGTGCCTGGAGTGCGGGGGGGGAATACGAGCAGTACTTC
size: once; J: TRBJ2-2; D: .; V: TRBV29-1; CDR3: CSVRGRHTGELFF; DNA: TGCAGCGTGAGGGGCCGGCACACCGGGGAGCTGTTTTTT
size: .; J: TRBJ2-5; D: .; V: TRBV2; CDR3: CASGPKTQYF; DNA: TGTGCCAGTGGCCCCAAGACCCAGTACTTC
size: .; J: TRBJ1-2; D: .; V: TRBV5-1; CDR3: CASSLGQASGYTF; DNA: TGCGCCAGCAGCTTGGGACAGGCCAGTGGCTACACCTTC
size: once; J: TRBJ2-2; D: .; V: TRBV7-3; CDR3: CASSLWAGRTGELFF; DNA: TGTGCCAGCAGCTTATGGGCAGGGCGGACCGGGGAGCTGTTTTTT
size: few; J: TRBJ2-3; D: TRBD1; V: TRBV6-5; CDR3: CASSYEGAHTDTQYF; DNA: TGTGCCAGCAGTTACGAGGGGGCACACACAGATACGCAGTATTTT
size: .; J: TRBJ2-7; D: TRBD1; V: TRBV29-1; CDR3: CSVEGTGEEFEQYF; DNA: TGCAGCGTTGAAGGGACAGGGGAAGAGTTCGAGCAGTACTTC
size: .; J: TRBJ2-2; D: TRBD1; V: TRBV5-1; CDR3: CASSLDRAGGELFF; DNA: TGCGCCAGCAGCCTTGACAGGGCCGGCGGGGAGCTGTTTTTT
size: once; J: TRBJ2-7; D: .; V: TRBV20-1; CDR3: CSGLLGLEQYF; DNA: TGCAGTGGACTTCTGGGGCTGGAGCAGTACTTC
size: .; J: TRBJ2-3; D: .; V: TRBV2; CDR3: CASSVRDTQYF; DNA: TGTGCCAGCAGTGTCCGAGATACGCAGTATTTT
size: .; J: TRBJ1-2; D: .; V: TRBV5-6; CDR3: CASSPDTLANYGYTF; DNA: TGTGCCAGCAGCCCAGACACACTAGCTAACTATGGCTACACCTTC
size: .; J: TRBJ2-1; D: .; V: TRBV15; CDR3: CATSRTGTYNEQFF; DNA: TGTGCCACCAGCAGGACAGGGACTTACAATGAGCAGTTCTTC
size: .; J: TRBJ1-5; D: TRBD1; V: TRBV23-1; CDR3: CASRGQALNQPQHF; DNA: TGCGCCAGCAGGGGACAGGCGCTCAATCAGCCCCAGCATTTT
size: few; J: TRBJ2-3; D: .; V: TRBV2; CDR3: CASSRPSSQSDTQYF; DNA: TGTGCCAGCAGCAGACCCTCATCCCAGAGCGATACGCAGTATTTT
size: .; J: TRBJ2-5; D: TRBD1; V: TRBV6-6; CDR3: CASTGGWETQYF; DNA: TGTGCCAGCACAGGGGGTTGGGAGACCCAGTACTTC
size: few; J: TRBJ1-6; D: .; V: TRBV28; CDR3: CASSFRSSYNSPLHF; DNA: TGTGCCAGCAGTTTCAGGAGCTCCTATAATTCACCCCTCCACTTT
size: .; J: TRBJ2-7; D: TRBD1; V: TRBV5-1; CDR3: CASSLGTGGYYEQYF; DNA: TGCGCCAGCAGCTTGGGGACAGGGGGGTACTACGAGCAGTACTTC
size: .; J: TRBJ1-6; D: .; V: TRBV5-6; CDR3: CASSLGAERPLHF; DNA: TGTGCCAGCAGCTTGGGGGCAGAACGACCCCTCCACTTT
size: few; J: TRBJ1-4; D: TRBD1; V: TRBV30; CDR3: CAWSRGQENEKLFF; DNA: TGTGCCTGGAGTAGGGGGCAGGAAAATGAAAAACTGTTTTTT
size: .; J: TRBJ2-1; D: TRBD2; V: TRBV28; CDR3: CASSNRGGREQFF; DNA: TGTGCCAGCAGCAACCGGGGGGGCCGCGAGCAGTTCTTC
size: few; J: TRBJ1-2; D: .; V: TRBV14; CDR3: CASSQGQTYGYTF; DNA: TGTGCCAGCAGCCAAGGTCAGACCTATGGCTACACCTTC
size: .; J: TRBJ2-5; D: .; V: TRBV14; CDR3: CASSPQVVETQYF; DNA: TGTGCCAGCAGCCCACAGGTGGTTGAGACCCAGTACTTC
size: .; J: TRBJ1-2; D: .; V: TRBV30; CDR3: CAWSTGSGYTF; DNA: TGTGCCTGGAGCACAGGGTCTGGCTACACCTTC
size: medium-sized; J: TRBJ1-6; D: .; V: TRBV10-3; CDR3: CAISDVRAGSPLHF; DNA: TGTGCCATCAGTGATGTCCGGGCAGGCTCACCCCTCCACTTT
size: few; J: TRBJ2-7; D: .; V: TRBV28; CDR3: CASSSFGTAGWPYF; DNA: TGTGCCAGCAGTTCATTCGGGACCGCGGGATGGCCGTACTTC
size: few; J: TRBJ1-4; D: .; V: TRBV3-1/TRBV3-2; CDR3: CASFEKLFF; DNA: TGTGCCTCTTTTGAAAAACTGTTTTTT
size: .; J: TRBJ1-2; D: .; V: TRBV29-1; CDR3: CSVGSENYGYTF; DNA: TGCAGCGTTGGGTCGGAGAACTATGGCTACACCTTC
size: .; J: TRBJ2-3; D: .; V: TRBV10-3; CDR3: CAISESGGTDTQYF; DNA: TGTGCCATCAGTGAGTCCGGCGGCACAGATACGCAGTATTTT
size: .; J: TRBJ2-7; D: .; V: TRBV29-1; CDR3: CSVPTGGVGDEQYF; DNA: TGCAGCGTTCCGACCGGTGGGGTGGGGGACGAGCAGTACTTC
size: .; J: TRBJ2-5; D: TRBD2; V: TRBV30; CDR3: CAWQTSGGETQYF; DNA: TGTGCCTGGCAGACTAGCGGGGGAGAGACCCAGTACTTC
size: few; J: TRBJ2-4; D: .; V: TRBV29-1; CDR3: CSVRVRSLNIQYF; DNA: TGCAGCGTTCGTGTCAGATCCCTGAACATTCAGTACTTC
size: .; J: TRBJ2-5; D: TRBD2; V: TRBV7-2; CDR3: CASSNGLAGGETQYF; DNA: TGTGCCAGCAGCAATGGACTAGCGGGAGGGGAGACCCAGTACTTC
size: .; J: TRBJ1-3; D: .; V: TRBV30; CDR3: CAWSLDSVGNTIYF; DNA: TGTGCCTGGAGTCTGGACAGCGTCGGAAACACCATATATTTT
size: .; J: TRBJ1-1; D: .; V: TRBV29-1; CDR3: CSVAENTEAFF; DNA: TGCAGCGTTGCGGAGAACACTGAAGCTTTCTTT
size: once; J: TRBJ2-7; D: .; V: TRBV6-5; CDR3: CASSEDRGRDEQYF; DNA: TGTGCCAGCAGTGAGGACCGCGGACGGGACGAGCAGTACTTC
size: .; J: TRBJ1-2; D: .; V: TRBV30; CDR3: CAWSVQGFYGYTF; DNA: TGTGCCTGGAGTGTACAGGGATTCTATGGCTACACCTTC
size: .; J: TRBJ2-7; D: .; V: TRBV18; CDR3: CASSPPTASYEQYF; DNA: TGTGCCAGCTCACCGCCGACAGCTTCCTACGAGCAGTACTTC
size: .; J: TRBJ2-3; D: TRBD2; V: TRBV28; CDR3: CASSQWGGTQYF; DNA: TGTGCCAGCAGCCAATGGGGGGGTACGCAGTATTTT
size: once; J: TRBJ1-1; D: .; V: TRBV29-1; CDR3: CSVDFGGNTEAFF; DNA: TGCAGCGTTGATTTTGGGGGGAACACTGAAGCTTTCTTT
size: .; J: TRBJ2-7; D: .; V: TRBV7-2; CDR3: CASSSPPTYEQYF; DNA: TGTGCCAGCAGCTCCCCGCCAACCTACGAGCAGTACTTC
size: .; J: TRBJ2-2; D: .; V: TRBV28; CDR3: CASRLTGELFF; DNA: TGTGCCAGCAGGCTAACCGGGGAGCTGTTTTTT
size: .; J: TRBJ1-4; D: .; V: TRBV28; CDR3: CASSRDFRGEKLFF; DNA: TGTGCCAGCAGCAGGGATTTCCGAGGTGAAAAACTGTTTTTT
size: few; J: TRBJ2-5; D: TRBD1; V: TRBV5-6; CDR3: CASSFGQGQETQYF; DNA: TGTGCCAGCAGCTTCGGACAGGGACAAGAGACCCAGTACTTC
size: .; J: TRBJ1-2; D: .; V: TRBV25-1; CDR3: CASSEFEEGHGYTF; DNA: TGTGCCAGCAGTGAATTCGAGGAAGGGCATGGCTACACCTTC
size: few; J: TRBJ2-1; D: TRBD2; V: TRBV12-5; CDR3: CASGLPSPLAAEQFF; DNA: TGTGCTAGTGGTTTGCCGTCCCCTCTAGCGGCTGAGCAGTTCTTC
size: few; J: TRBJ2-5; D: .; V: TRBV29-1; CDR3: CSFTHSGQQYF; DNA: TGCAGCTTCACCCATTCCGGTCAACAGTACTTC
size: .; J: TRBJ1-1; D: .; V: TRBV29-1; CDR3: CSVGSSLNTEAFF; DNA: TGCAGCGTTGGCAGCAGTTTGAACACTGAAGCTTTCTTT
size: .; J: TRBJ1-2; D: .; V: TRBV5-1; CDR3: CASSLRGLEDGYTF; DNA: TGCGCCAGCAGCCTCAGGGGTTTGGAGGATGGCTACACCTTC
size: .; J: TRBJ2-3; D: .; V: TRBV5-1; CDR3: CASSLAGTFSTDTQYF; DNA: TGCGCCAGCAGCTTGGCCGGGACATTCAGCACAGATACGCAGTATTTT
size: few; J: TRBJ2-5; D: TRBD1; V: TRBV29-1; CDR3: CSVGQGRGETQYF; DNA: TGCAGCGTCGGACAGGGGAGAGGAGAGACCCAGTACTTC